The source of this T cell receptor (beta chain) is a study of T-cell reconstitution after alpha-beta-depleted transplantation in children. Unique molecular identifiers were used in preparing the TCRbeta library. TCRdb itself ran the PCR reads through MiXCR, one entry per CDR3 protein. The sample holds approximately 350,000 distinct CDR3 sequences; approximately 12% are singletons and the top ten take about 4.5%. V shed 4 bases and J shed 0 bases, with 14 bases lying between them. The CDR3 sequence is 16 residues long. Germline V gene lookup returns CDR1 SGHRS and CDR2 YFSETQ. V and J are TRBV5-1 and TRBJ2-1, with a possible D match to TRBD2 (7 bases). The specimen was PBMCs, collected from the stem cell graft. The sequence derives from a human donor who donated a stem cell graft to a child with Fanconi anemia. The chain's CDR3 is CASSRGGSDSYNEQFF. For the CDR3, the DNA is TGCGCCAGCAGCAGGGGGGGGAGCGACTCCTACAATGAGCAGTTCTTC.